Listed below are T cell receptor beta chains from one sample, sequenced in a study of low-dose radiotherapy and immunotherapy resistance in tumors. Each CDR3 protein gets one entry after TCRdb re-called the reads with MiXCR. The sample consists of tens of thousands of distinct CDR3 sequences, less than 30% of them appearing once. Sequenced here: PBMCs, sampled after low-dose radiotherapy plus immunotherapy. Every receptor here comes from a male donor with prostate cancer. The conserved cysteine and the conserved F or W are not part of the CDR3 here. Fields, in order: V gene, CDR3 protein.

>TRBV7-9
ASSLAGSQPQH
>TRBV2
ASSFAGTSGIYNEQF
>TRBV28
ASLLTSRDEQY
>TRBV11-2
ASSPHEAGEQY
>TRBV5-8
ASPNSLLRESSYNEQF
>TRBV6-8
ASSSTGRETQY
>TRBV6-2/TRBV6-3
ASSQQHRGFGGYT
>TRBV29-1
SVTGQGSTAYEQY
>TRBV30
AWRRTGPYEQY
>TRBV12-3/TRBV12-4
ASSPGQTPEQY
>TRBV28
ATERDKTYEQY
>TRBV5-1
ASSRATGAYEQY
>TRBV6-2/TRBV6-3
ASSSKGAGVAF
>TRBV19
ASSIADSSNQPQH
>TRBV5-1
ASSLRQGVGTDTQY
>TRBV3-1
ASSETSGRKRNEQF
>TRBV29-1
SALEEDFSTDTQY
>TRBV5-1
ASWNAAGDSYNEQF
>TRBV6-5
ASRVTGGNTEAF
>TRBV7-9
AVGGGDTDTQY
>TRBV3-1
ASSQAASTDTQY
>TRBV3-1
ASSRRKAGITDTQY
>TRBV6-8
ASREIVGGYEQY
>TRBV4-1
ASSQPGQRDTEAF
>TRBV9
ASSVGSGELF
>TRBV20-1
SARRRGTDTQY
>TRBV18
ASSLLFRDLTDTQY
>TRBV24-1
ATSDLGGSSYNEQF
>TRBV3-1
ASSQQGNTGELF
>TRBV2
ASRGLRADTEAF
>TRBV7-9
ASSQGGGADGNTIY
>TRBV12-3/TRBV12-4
ASSQTGFTEAF
>TRBV10-3
AISELTGGSTEAF
>TRBV4-2
ASSQDLTGGKKTQY
>TRBV12-3/TRBV12-4
ASSKRRGGRTDTQY
>TRBV7-9
ASSFQGQGGNIQY
>TRBV6-1
ASSEVPGTGRNEQY
>TRBV20-1
RAQGTSGAYNEQF
>TRBV30
AWGGGQGRAEAF
>TRBV5-3
ASSQTSGVGELF
>TRBV5-1
ASSTGGSGGYEQY
>TRBV27
ASSLTGYLTEAF
>TRBV28
ASSSGTGTYNEQF
>TRBV20-1
SARDEASGPMGETQY